This T cell receptor beta chain stems from a study of HIV-infected children after antiretroviral therapy interruption. Study-wide results and limits: Naive CD4+ sequences overlapped less between time points once interruption began.

The CDR3 runs 14 residues. V was pared by 3 bases and J by 7 bases, with 5 bases of the junction left unmatched. Unique molecular identifiers were included in an RNA-based 3' RACE TCR library. TCRdb re-called the 3' RACE reads with MiXCR, one entry per CDR3 protein. The sample holds over 7,000 distinct CDR3 sequences, approximately 16% seen once. Ten or more counts support this clonotype. Its antigen is undetermined. As to treatment: PENTA 11 planned treatment interruption arm or continuous ART arm. Memory CD8+ CD45RO+ CD45RA- T cells were FACS-sorted from thawed PBMCs. Sample: CD45RO+ CD8+ T cells from PBMCs, pooled from several time points, taken from a donor given antiretroviral therapy, either interrupted or continuous. As to subset: memory CD8+ CD45RO+ CD45RA- T cells. This receptor was identified in a pool of human donors with HIV. The J gene is TRBJ1-5, the V gene TRBV12-3 or TRBV12-4; 8 nucleotides line up with TRBD1. CDR3 nucleotide sequence: TGTGCCAGCAGTTTTGGACAGGGTGGACAGCCCCAGCATTTT. This encodes CASSFGQGGQPQHF.